Shown below are 11 T cell receptor beta chains from a single sample sequenced in a study of CD4+ T cells in melanoma. The repertoire was sequenced with immunoSEQ multiplex PCR; TCRdb's copy has only in-frame clones and lacks some. This sample carries over 130,000 clones, around 90% of them seen once, and the ten largest clones take about 1.5%. All receptors come from a human donor with melanoma.

The V and J genes are TRBV12-5 and TRBJ1-3, with D unresolved. This CDR3 region has 16 residues. From germline, CDR1 is LGHNT and CDR2 FRNRAP. V was clipped by 0 bases and J by 0 bases, with 9 bases between them. Here the CDR3 DNA reads TGTGCTAGTGGTTTGGTAATCGGGTCCTCTGGAAACACCATATATTTT. Protein product: CASGLVIGSSGNTIYF.

The chain employs TRBV7-8 and TRBJ1-1; D may be TRBD1 (5 bases). Germline CDR1 and CDR2: SGHVS and FQNEAQ. This CDR3 spans 15 amino acids. The V gene lost 6 bases and the J gene lost 6 bases, with 20 bases spanning the gap. The CDR3 spells CASSSTTGGLSEAFF. CDR3 DNA sequence: TGTGCCAGCAGTTCCACTACGGGGGGTTTGTCTGAAGCTTTCTTT.

The chain employs TRBV27 and TRBJ1-2, with TRBD1 as a possible D gene (5 bases). CDR3 size: 13 residues. The V gene lost 8 bases and the J gene lost 3 bases, with 13 bases spanning the gap. Germline V gene lookup returns CDR1 MNHEY and CDR2 SMNVEV (reference sequence). For the CDR3, the DNA is TGTGCCAGCGGAATCGGGGCTTACTATGGCTACACCTTC. Its translation is CASGIGAYYGYTF.

This clone was detected only once. V is TRBV19 and J is TRBJ1-5, with D perhaps TRBD1 (5 bases). Trimming left V 3 bases short and J 1 base short, with 10 bases between. Germline CDR1 and CDR2: LNHDA and SQIVND (reference sequence). This CDR3 comprises 15 residues. The CDR3 loop reads CASSIARVSNQPQHF. The CDR3 DNA sequence: TGTGCCAGTAGTATTGCCAGGGTAAGCAATCAGCCCCAGCATTTT.

The CDR3 DNA reads as TGTGCCAGTAGTGGCGGCTGGGTAGCGGGGTATCCTGATACGCAGTATTTT. As protein: CASSGGWVAGYPDTQYF. The chain combines TRBV19 with TRBJ2-3; 8 nucleotides line up with TRBD2. The CDR3 is 17 residues long. Trimming cost V 5 bases and J 6 bases; bases outside gene matches: 16. The V gene's germline CDR1 is LNHDA and CDR2 SQIVND (reference sequence).

V gene TRBV9 combines with J gene TRBJ2-5; the match to TRBD2 covers 12 bases. J gave up 2 bases and V 4 bases, and 6 bases lay outside the gene matches. Germline values: CDR1 SGDLS, CDR2 YYNGEE. This CDR3 is 16 amino acids long. The CDR3 loop reads CASSPRLAGGQETQYF. CDR3 bases: TGTGCCAGCAGCCCGAGGCTAGCGGGGGGGCAAGAGACCCAGTACTTC. Using reference TRBV9 and TRBJ2-5 for the parts outside the CDR3, the full variable domain is DSGVTQTPKHLITATGQRVTLRCSPRSGDLSVYWYQQSLDQGLQFLIQYYNGEERAKGNILERFSAQQFPDLHSELNLSSLELGDSALYFCASSPRLAGGQETQYFGPGTRLLVL.

A remark on this clone: One junction end disagrees with the germline gene, perhaps due to a read error. The gene calls are TRBV6-1 and TRBJ2-1; 7 bases line up with TRBD1. This CDR3 has 13 residues. Germline-derived CDR1 and CDR2 are MNHNS and SASEGT. In nucleotides, the CDR3 is TGTGCCAGCAGCGAAGGGACAGAGAGTGAGCAGTTCTTC. This encodes CASSEGTESEQFF.

V and J are TRBV18 and TRBJ1-3; possible D gene TRBD1, 5 bases. Trimming pared 6 bases from V and 2 bases from J, leaving 20 bases between. The germline V gene encodes CDR1 KGHSH and CDR2 LQKENI. The CDR3 is 17 residues long. The CDR3 DNA sequence: TGTGCCAGCTCGCGCACCCGGGGGATGCGTGCTGGAAACACCATATATTTT. Amino acid sequence: CASSRTRGMRAGNTIYF.

This chain joins TRBV6-6 and TRBJ2-7; 7 bases map to TRBD2. Germline loops: CDR1 MNHNY, CDR2 SVGAGI (reference sequence). The CDR3 has 16 amino acids. Trimming removed 5 bases from V and 4 bases from J; junction bases left unmatched: 14. CDR3 nucleotide sequence: TGTGCCAGCAGTCTCCCTACCGGGACTAAACCGTACGAGCAGTACTTC. Translation gives CASSLPTGTKPYEQYF.

CDR3 residues: CASSSYWRSYEQYF. The CDR3 bases are TGTGCCAGCAGCTCGTACTGGCGATCCTACGAGCAGTACTTC. The V call is TRBV5-6, the J call TRBJ2-7; D remains ambiguous. The CDR3 totals 14 residues. Trimming removed 3 bases at V and 1 base at J, with 11 bases between. Germline CDR1 reads SGHDT; CDR2 reads YYEEEE.

This clone was detected only once. V gene TRBV5-1 combines with J gene TRBJ1-1; the D is unclear. V lost 0 bases to trimming and J lost 2 bases, with 11 bases between them. This CDR3 has 15 residues. Germline CDR1 reads SGHRS; CDR2 reads YFSETQ. In DNA, the CDR3 is TGCGCCAGCAGCTTGGTCGACCCCTTCAACACTGAAGCTTTCTTT. Residues: CASSLVDPFNTEAFF.